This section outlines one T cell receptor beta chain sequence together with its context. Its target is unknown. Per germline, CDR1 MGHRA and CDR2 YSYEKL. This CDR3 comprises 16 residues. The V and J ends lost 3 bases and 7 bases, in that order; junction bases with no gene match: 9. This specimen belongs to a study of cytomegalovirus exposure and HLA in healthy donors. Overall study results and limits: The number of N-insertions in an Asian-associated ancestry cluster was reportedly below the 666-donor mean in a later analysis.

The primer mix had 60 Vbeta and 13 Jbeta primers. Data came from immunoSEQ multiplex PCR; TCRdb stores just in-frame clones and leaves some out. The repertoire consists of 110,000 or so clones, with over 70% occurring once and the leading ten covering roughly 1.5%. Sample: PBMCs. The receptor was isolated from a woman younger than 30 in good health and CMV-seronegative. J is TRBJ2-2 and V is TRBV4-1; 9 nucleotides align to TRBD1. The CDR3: CASSQVKQGAVGELFF. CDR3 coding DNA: TGCGCCAGCAGCCAGGTGAAACAGGGGGCGGTCGGGGAGCTGTTTTTT.